This entry features one T cell receptor (beta chain) sequence. CDR3 size: 14 residues. From germline, CDR1 is SGDLS and CDR2 YYNGEE. Losses at the gene ends were 1 base for V and 5 bases for J; bases not matched to a gene: 4. This sample was taken from a study of blood T cell repertoires in COVID-19. The wider study: The United States, Italy and Spain supplied acute and convalescent COVID-19 samples. PBMCs, B-cell-depleted T cells, or T cells provided the cDNA or gDNA that made up the material.

In the original processing: Using reference gene primer amplification, nucleated cell counts were estimated. Some clones are missing from TCRdb's copy, which holds only in-frame ones; the method was immunoSEQ multiplex PCR. The V and J calls and clone size come from that table; D and trimming were worked out from the DNA. The sample comprises around 170,000 clones, 80% of which are singletons, and about 6.5% rests with the top ten. This receptor was taken from a man aged 65-85 years with active or convalescent COVID-19. The chain employs TRBV9 and TRBJ1-1; 8 bases map to TRBD1. The sequenced sample consisted of peripheral blood. DNA for the CDR3: TGTGCCAGCAGCGTACAGGGGGCCGGGACTGAAGCTTTCTTT. Translating gives CASSVQGAGTEAFF.